The clone carrying this T cell receptor beta chain has a count of ten or more. This specimen belongs to a study of T cells in Graves' hyperthyroidism and ophthalmopathy. Trimming removed 0 bases from V and 3 bases from J, with 10 bases in between. Germline CDR1 and CDR2: SGHRS and YFSETQ. The CDR3 sequence is 14 residues long. The investigators amplified TCR beta CDR3 regions from RNA transcripts. A first-round RT-PCR of the TCR CDR3 used the HTBI primer set. Using its own MiXCR run on the multiplex PCR reads, TCRdb lists one record per CDR3 protein. The table lists a few hundred thousand distinct CDR3 sequences, over 15% of them singletons.

Material: blood. The clonotype comes from a woman aged 55-70 years with Graves' ophthalmopathy. This sequence joins TRBV5-1 and TRBJ2-7; D may be TRBD2 (6 bases). The CDR3 region is CASSLALGGYEQYF. DNA of the CDR3: TGCGCCAGCAGCTTGGCCCTCGGGGGCTACGAGCAGTACTTC.